This entry lists 30 T cell receptor beta chains sequenced from one sample in a study of cytomegalovirus exposure and HLA in healthy donors. TCRdb's copy holds only in-frame clones and misses some; the assay was immunoSEQ multiplex PCR. The repertoire holds over 70,000 clones, with 90% to 95% as singletons. The specimen was PBMCs. The receptors were sampled from a woman between 18 and 29 years old in good health and CMV-seronegative.

The chain combines TRBV7-2 with TRBJ1-1; D is undetermined. The CDR3 is 12 amino acids. Trimming took 2 bases from V and 2 from J, leaving 3 bases between them. Germline assignment: CDR1 SGHTA and CDR2 FQGNSA. The CDR3 sequence: CASSLSNTEAFF. In nucleotides, the CDR3 is TGTGCCAGCAGCTTAAGCAACACTGAAGCTTTCTTT.

The CDR3: CASSDGGGAADEQFF. DNA for the CDR3: TGTGCCAGCAGTGACGGCGGGGGGGCCGCTGATGAGCAGTTCTTC. This chain links TRBV6-4 with TRBJ2-1; 9 positions agree with TRBD2. J gave up 8 bases and V 2 bases, and 7 bases lay outside the gene matches. Germline CDR1 is MRHNA and CDR2 is SNTAGT. The CDR3 totals 15 residues.

This chain joins TRBV27 and TRBJ2-7; 11 nucleotides agree with TRBD1. V lost 0 bases to trimming and J lost 6 bases; unmatched junction nucleotides: 1. Germline V lookup: CDR1 MNHEY, CDR2 SMNVEV (reference sequence). The CDR3 has 14 residues. As DNA, the CDR3 is TGTGCCAGCAGTTTATCCGGGACAGGGGGCGAGCAGTACTTC. As protein: CASSLSGTGGEQYF.

The CDR3 loop reads CAWSSQGAQWDQPQHF. DNA for the CDR3: TGTGCCTGGAGTTCCCAGGGGGCCCAGTGGGATCAGCCCCAGCATTTT. The V call is TRBV30, the J call TRBJ1-5; 8 nucleotides agree with TRBD1. This CDR3 comprises 16 residues. Per germline, CDR1 GTSNPN and CDR2 SVGIG (reference sequence). V shed 2 bases and J 5 bases; nucleotides not matched to a gene: 11. Full variable domain (outside the CDR3, taken from reference TRBV30 and TRBJ1-5): SQTIHQWPATLVQPVGSPLSLECTVEGTSNPNLYWYRQAAGRGLQLLFYSVGIGQISSEVPQNLSASRPQDRQFILSSKKLLLSDSGFYLCAWSSQGAQWDQPQHFGDGTRLSIL.

The V gene is TRBV5-1, the J gene TRBJ2-7; 12 bases fit TRBD1. The CDR3 length is 15 residues. CDR1 and CDR2 (germline): SGHRS, YFSETQ. V shed 4 bases, J shed 6 bases, and the junction held 8 bases outside the gene matches. Here the CDR3 reads CASSIGTGGFSEQYF. DNA of the CDR3: TGCGCCAGCAGCATAGGGACAGGGGGCTTCTCCGAGCAGTACTTC. The full variable domain, rest sourced from reference TRBV5-1 and TRBJ2-7, is KAGVTQTPRYLIKTRGQQVTLSCSPISGHRSVSWYQQTPGQGLQFLFEYFSETQRNKGNFPGRFSGRQFSNSRSEMNVSTLELGDSALYLCASSIGTGGFSEQYFGPGTRLTVT.

The chain has TRBV6-5 and TRBJ2-3, with D possibly TRBD2 on 7 matching bases. The V gene lost 1 base and the J gene lost 3 bases, with 14 bases spanning the gap. The CDR3 is 16 amino acids. Germline-derived CDR1 and CDR2 are MNHEY and SVGAGI. The CDR3 DNA reads as TGTGCCAGCAGTTACTTAGGGGGGGCCCCAACAGATACGCAGTATTTT. This gives the protein CASSYLGGAPTDTQYF.

V gene TRBV19 combines with J gene TRBJ2-2; the match to TRBD1 covers 8 bases. This CDR3 has 16 residues. CDR1 is LNHDA, CDR2 SQIVND, per germline (reference sequence). Unmatched junction bases numbered 12, after V lost 7 bases and J lost 5 bases. The CDR3 loop is CASIEWQGAKTGELFF. Written as DNA, the CDR3 is TGTGCCAGTATAGAATGGCAGGGGGCAAAAACCGGGGAGCTGTTTTTT.

The V gene is TRBV7-9, the J gene TRBJ2-2; 7 bases align to TRBD1. From germline, CDR1 is SEHNR and CDR2 FQNEAQ (reference sequence). CDR3 length: 16 residues. After removal of 5 bases from V and 1 base from J, the junction contained 7 bases not matched to a gene. CDR3 amino acids: CASSPRQGRNTGELFF. In DNA, the CDR3 is TGTGCCAGCAGCCCTCGACAGGGAAGGAACACCGGGGAGCTGTTTTTT.

This clone was observed once. This chain uses TRBV6-5 with TRBJ1-1, with TRBD1 matching over 11 bases. The V segment lost 1 base and the J segment 3 bases; nucleotides outside the gene matches: 1. The germline CDR1 and CDR2 sequences are MNHEY and SVGAGI. CDR3 length: 15 residues. Here the CDR3 DNA reads TGTGCCAGCAGTTACTGGGGACAGGGGGACACTGAAGCTTTCTTT. Encoded protein: CASSYWGQGDTEAFF.

The V call is TRBV9, the J call TRBJ1-2; weak D call: TRBD1 (5 bases). This CDR3 has 14 residues. Germline V gene lookup returns CDR1 SGDLS and CDR2 YYNGEE. Deletions cut 5 bases from V and 1 base from J, with 12 bases between. In DNA form, the CDR3 reads TGTGCCAGCAGTCGGACACCCTATAACTATGGCTACACCTTC. Translation: CASSRTPYNYGYTF. The full variable domain, with the rest looked up from reference TRBV9 and TRBJ1-2, is DSGVTQTPKHLITATGQRVTLRCSPRSGDLSVYWYQQSLDQGLQFLIQYYNGEERAKGNILERFSAQQFPDLHSELNLSSLELGDSALYFCASSRTPYNYGYTFGSGTRLTVV.

This chain joins TRBV15 and TRBJ1-2; TRBD1 matches 8 bases. This CDR3 has 15 residues. Germline CDR1 and CDR2: LNHNV and YYDKDF (reference sequence). V lost 4 bases and J lost 4; bases outside the gene matches: 8. CDR3: CATSKTGGNRYGYTF. The CDR3 DNA is TGTGCCACCAGCAAAACAGGGGGAAACCGCTATGGCTACACCTTC. Supplemented by reference TRBV15 and TRBJ1-2, the full variable domain reads DAMVIQNPRYQVTQFGKPVTLSCSQTLNHNVMYWYQQKSSQAPKLLFHYYDKDFNNEADTPDNFQSRRPNTSFCFLDIRSPGLGDTAMYLCATSKTGGNRYGYTFGSGTRLTVV.

The chain recombines TRBV5-6 with TRBJ1-2, with D perhaps matching TRBD1 (6 bases). The V end was cut by 3 bases, the J end by 8 bases, with 11 bases between. This CDR3 contains 12 residues. The germline gives CDR1 SGHDT, CDR2 YYEEEE. CDR3 coding DNA: TGTGCCAGCAGCTCCGGGACATTCGGCTACACCTTC. As protein: CASSSGTFGYTF.

This chain joins TRBV10-3 and TRBJ1-1; D remains ambiguous. The CDR3 spans 12 residues. V lost 8 bases to trimming and J lost 2 bases, with 9 bases between them. The germline CDR1 and CDR2 sequences are ENHRY and SYGVKD. For the CDR3, the DNA is TGTGCCATCTCCACAATCAACACTGAAGCTTTCTTT. This translates into CAISTINTEAFF.

This clone showed up just once. The chain is built from TRBV5-4 and TRBJ2-1; 8 bases agree with TRBD2. The CDR3 extends over 15 amino acids. V was clipped by 3 bases and J by 9 bases; unmatched bases: 11. The germline V gene has CDR1 SGHNT and CDR2 YYREEE (reference sequence). The CDR3 DNA sequence: TGTGCCAGCAGCTCGCCGGGACTAGGGAGGGGTGAGCAGTTCTTC. Translated: CASSSPGLGRGEQFF.

This chain joins TRBV18 and TRBJ2-3, with D tentatively TRBD1 (6 bases). CDR1 and CDR2 (germline): KGHSH, LQKENI. There are 15 residues in the CDR3. Trimming took 6 bases from V and 3 from J, leaving 16 bases between them. The CDR3 loop is CASSLGLGGTDTQYF. The CDR3 DNA reads TGTGCCAGCTCCCTTGGGTTAGGGGGAACAGATACGCAGTATTTT.

The gene calls are TRBV19 and TRBJ1-2; TRBD1 is a possible D gene (6 bases). The CDR3 has 14 residues. V lost 5 bases, J lost 4 bases, and 14 bases lay in between. From germline, CDR1 is LNHDA and CDR2 SQIVND (reference sequence). The CDR3 DNA sequence: TGTGCCAGTAGTGGACAGTCCCCCACCTATGGCTACACCTTC. Amino acids: CASSGQSPTYGYTF. Combining the CDR3 with reference TRBV19 and TRBJ1-2 gives the whole variable domain DGGITQSPKYLFRKEGQNVTLSCEQNLNHDAMYWYRQDPGQGLRLIYYSQIVNDFQKGDIAEGYSVSREKKESFPLTVTSAQKNPTAFYLCASSGQSPTYGYTFGSGTRLTVV.

J is TRBJ1-5 and V is TRBV4-2; possibly TRBD1 for D (6 bases). Germline assignment: CDR1 LGHNA and CDR2 YNFKEQ. The CDR3 loop spans 16 amino acids. Trimming took 1 base from V and 4 from J, leaving 14 bases between them. The CDR3: CASSQVEGGVNQPQHF. The CDR3 region has the DNA TGTGCCAGCAGCCAAGTCGAAGGGGGGGTTAATCAGCCCCAGCATTTT.

The CDR3 sequence is CASISPGLVKTDTQYF. The CDR3 DNA reads as TGTGCCAGCATCTCGCCGGGTCTAGTTAAAACAGATACGCAGTATTTT. The chain links TRBV27 to TRBJ2-3; D uncertain. The CDR3 loop spans 16 amino acids. V was trimmed by 7 bases and J by 3 bases, leaving 20 bases between them. Per the germline V gene, CDR1 is MNHEY and CDR2 is SMNVEV (reference sequence).

The chain carries TRBV30 and TRBJ1-4; D is possibly TRBD1 (5 bases). Trimming cost V 2 bases and J 6 bases, with 10 bases left between them. This CDR3 region has 13 residues. Germline V gives CDR1 GTSNPN, CDR2 SVGIG (reference sequence). The CDR3 DNA reads TGTGCCTGGAGTCTACAGGATTATGAAAAACTGTTTTTT. It encodes CAWSLQDYEKLFF.

The J gene is TRBJ2-1, the V gene TRBV6-5; TRBD1 agrees at 10 bases. V was pared by 9 bases and J by 14 bases, with 4 bases of the junction left unmatched. The V gene's germline CDR1 is MNHEY and CDR2 SVGAGI. The CDR3 extends over 10 amino acids. CDR3 region: CARTGQGKFF. Written as DNA, the CDR3 is TGTGCCAGGACGGGACAGGGGAAGTTCTTC.

The chain couples TRBV5-1 to TRBJ2-3; D is unclear. The CDR3 spans 15 residues. Germline-derived CDR1 and CDR2 are SGHRS and YFSETQ. V lost 1 base, J lost 0 bases, and 9 bases lay in between. CDR3: CASSLNPQSTDTQYF. CDR3 DNA: TGCGCCAGCAGCTTGAATCCCCAGAGCACAGATACGCAGTATTTT.

J is TRBJ1-5 and V is TRBV7-2; TRBD1 matches at 9 bases. The CDR3 extends over 13 amino acids. With V trimmed by 5 bases and J by 9 bases, 5 bases remained unmatched. Germline V CDR1 and CDR2: SGHTA, FQGNSA. CDR3 residues: CASSQGGQGPQHF. For the CDR3, the DNA is TGTGCCAGCAGCCAGGGGGGACAGGGGCCCCAGCATTTT.

The chain links TRBV4-3 to TRBJ2-1, with 9 bases fitting TRBD1. The CDR3 totals 13 residues. J was trimmed by 8 bases and V by 4 bases; bases with no gene match: 3. Looked up from germline, CDR1 is LGHNA and CDR2 is YSLEER. This chain's CDR3 is CASSLDRGDEQFF. CDR3 nucleotides: TGCGCCAGCAGCCTGGACAGGGGAGATGAGCAGTTCTTC.

This chain joins TRBV10-2 and TRBJ2-1, with TRBD2 as a possible D gene (6 bases). Trimming shortened V by 8 bases and J by 6 bases, and 17 bases separated the two germline ends. Looked up from germline, CDR1 is WSHSY and CDR2 is SAAADI. This CDR3 is built from 14 residues. The CDR3 DNA reads as TGCGCCAGCCACCCCCCGGGACTCCCCAATGAGCAGTTCTTC. As protein: CASHPPGLPNEQFF.

In this sample, this clone turned up once. The chain is built from TRBV5-4 and TRBJ2-5; 12 nucleotides align to TRBD2. Trimming took 2 bases from V and 4 from J; bases not matched to a gene: 3. Germline-derived CDR1 and CDR2 are SGHNT and YYREEE (reference sequence). The CDR3 covers 15 residues. CDR3 DNA: TGTGCCAGCAGCTTTCAACTAGCGGGGGGAGAGACCCAGTACTTC. Protein: CASSFQLAGGETQYF.

The rearrangement uses TRBV27 and TRBJ2-3, with TRBD2 identical over 13 bases. With V trimmed by 5 bases and J by 0 bases, 20 bases remained unmatched. Germline assignment: CDR1 MNHEY and CDR2 SMNVEV (reference sequence). The CDR3 is 22 residues long. The CDR3 bases are TGTGCCAGCAGTCTATGGGGTTGGGGAACTAGCGGGGGGGCCCCGAGCACAGATACGCAGTATTTT. Its translation: CASSLWGWGTSGGAPSTDTQYF.

The V call is TRBV28, the J call TRBJ1-2, with 7 nucleotides matching TRBD1. Germline-derived CDR1 and CDR2 are MDHEN and SYDVKM. The CDR3 has 12 amino acids. Trimming took 8 bases from V and 5 from J; bases not matched to a gene: 5. CDR3 sequence (DNA): TGTGCCAGCGAGGGGGCCTCTTATGGCTACACCTTC. Translating gives CASEGASYGYTF.

The chain has TRBV6-6 and TRBJ2-5, with TRBD2 identical over 10 bases. Germline V gives CDR1 MNHNY, CDR2 SVGAGI (reference sequence). CDR3 size: 13 residues. V trimming: 9 bases; J trimming: 4 bases; junction bases outside the gene matches: 5. The CDR3, as DNA: TGTGCCAGTATAGCGGGGGGCTCAGAGACCCAGTACTTC. Its protein is CASIAGGSETQYF.

The chain couples TRBV5-3 to TRBJ1-2; D call uncertain. TRBV5-3 is labeled an ORF, and its function is uncertain. With 1 base removed from V and 5 bases from J, the gap between germline ends came to 15 bases. The CDR3 length is 15 residues. The DNA of the CDR3 is TGTGCCAGAAGCTTGATATCCTATATATCGTATGGCTACACCTTC. Its protein is CARSLISYISYGYTF.

In its sample, this clone was seen a few times. An end of the junction differs from the germline gene, which may be a read error. The CDR3 region has the DNA TGTGCTAGCAGCTTAGGGAGATTAGTCAGGGTTGAGCAAGAGACCCAGTACTTC. Amino acids: CASSLGRLVRVEQETQYF. The chain is built from TRBV7-7 and TRBJ2-5; D could derive from TRBD1 or TRBD2 (5 bases each). The CDR3 is made up of 18 amino acids. The germline V gene encodes CDR1 SSHAT and CDR2 FNYEAQ (reference sequence).